This TCR beta chain was identified during a study of T cell repertoires in cytomegalovirus infection. Study-wide context: Public signatures in TCR beta pointed to CMV infection and matching HLA type. The study, taken as a whole, reports: It was HLA-C-restricted CMV-specific TCR beta clonotypes that dominated the response ex vivo. Carriers of CMV and the relevant HLA type were discriminated by public TCR beta frequency.

The ends were cut back, 5 bases at V and 4 bases at J, with 4 bases in the middle. The CDR3 sequence is 11 residues long. The germline V gene has CDR1 SGHTA and CDR2 FQGNSA. TCRdb passed the reads through MiXCR, listing each CDR3 protein once. The profile covers about 530,000 distinct CDR3 sequences, with 26% appearing a single time and around 13% taken by the ten largest. This clonotype has a count of ten or more. Its target is not known. The chain combines TRBV7-2 with TRBJ2-3; D call uncertain. Sequencing was carried out using PBMCs. The receptor comes from a human donor in good health (CMV status not recorded). Some clones in this sample may be carry-over from other donors' samples. The DNA for the CDR3 is TGTGCCAGCAGCCGACCAGATACGCAGTATTTT. This encodes CASSRPDTQYF. The variable domain in full, completed from reference TRBV7-2 and TRBJ2-3, reads GAGVSQSPSNKVTEKGKDVELRCDPISGHTALYWYRQSLGQGLEFLIYFQGNSAPDKSGLPSDRFSAERTGGSVSTLTIQRTQQEDSAVYLCASSRPDTQYFGPGTRLTVL.